This T cell receptor beta chain was recorded in a study of response to subunit inactivated influenza vaccine. Overall study findings and caveats: Authors suggested that a seasonal influenza vaccination recruits few new T cells each time.

The V segment lost 5 bases and the J segment 4 bases; nucleotides outside the gene matches: 7. This CDR3 has 14 amino acids. Germline V gives CDR1 SGHDT, CDR2 YYEEEE. TCRdb reprocessed the RT-PCR reads via MiXCR and lists one record per CDR3 protein. The data show 500,000 or so distinct CDR3 sequences, approximately 15% seen once. As concerns this clonotype: The antigen is unknown.

This receptor was taken from a man between 50 and 75 years old who received an inactivated influenza vaccine. Here the sequenced sample was CD4+ T cells sorted from PBMCs, taken around 25 months after vaccination. This sequence joins TRBV5-6 and TRBJ1-1; TRBD1 matches 8 bases. CDR3 sequence (DNA): TGTGCCAGCAGGAAGACAGGGGACCTCACTGAAGCTTTCTTT. Its protein product is CASRKTGDLTEAFF.